Below, 26 T cell receptor beta chains from the same sample are listed, as sequenced in a study of cytomegalovirus exposure and HLA in healthy donors. It was with 60 Vbeta and 13 Jbeta primers that the PCR ran. TCRdb keeps only in-frame clones here, not all; method: immunoSEQ multiplex PCR. Counted here are 150,000 to 200,000 clones, roughly four fifths occurring once; the ten biggest clones make up approximately 1%. Input material: PBMCs. The receptors come from a woman in her forties in good health and CMV-seronegative.

The chain employs TRBV4-1 and TRBJ1-5; D may be TRBD1 (5 bases). Deletions cut 0 bases from V and 7 bases from J, with 16 bases between. The CDR3 covers 16 residues. The germline CDR1 and CDR2 sequences are MGHRA and YSYEKL. CDR3 DNA: TGCGCCAGCAGCCAAGAAGGAGGGGCGCGAAGGCAGCCCCAGCATTTT. It codes for CASSQEGGARRQPQHF.

This chain uses TRBV6-1 with TRBJ1-1; D perhaps matches TRBD1 (6 bases). This CDR3 has 13 residues. CDR1 MNHNS and CDR2 SASEGT come from the germline V gene. Trimming cost V 4 bases and J 6 bases, with 12 bases left between them. CDR3 sequence (DNA): TGTGCCAGCAGTGTTTTTGGACAGCCTGAAGCTTTCTTT. It specifies CASSVFGQPEAFF.

The chain couples TRBV28 to TRBJ2-7; 7 bases match TRBD2. Germline V gene sequence: CDR1 MDHEN, CDR2 SYDVKM. With V trimmed by 5 bases and J by 7 bases, 23 bases remained unmatched. The CDR3 is made up of 18 amino acids. CDR3 sequence: CASSRADLLATRLSEQYF. The CDR3 DNA follows: TGTGCCAGCAGTCGCGCCGACTTACTAGCGACGAGGCTGAGTGAGCAGTACTTC.

CDR3 sequence: CASSLGSGTGPTDTQYF. CDR3 DNA: TGCGCCAGCAGCTTGGGGTCAGGGACAGGGCCCACAGATACGCAGTATTTT. The chain uses TRBV5-1 and TRBJ2-3; 9 bases agree with TRBD1. Germline V gene data show CDR1 as SGHRS and CDR2 as YFSETQ. V lost 0 bases and J lost 2; bases outside the gene matches: 7. The CDR3 has 17 residues.

The chain uses TRBV27 and TRBJ2-7; 9 bases map to TRBD2. Trimming at V came to 4 bases and at J to 0 bases, leaving 4 bases not matched to a gene. The germline V gene has CDR1 MNHEY and CDR2 SMNVEV (reference sequence). The CDR3 runs 15 residues. CDR3 DNA sequence: TGTGCCAGCAGTTCTCTAGCGGGAAGCTCCTACGAGCAGTACTTC. This encodes CASSSLAGSSYEQYF.

The rearrangement uses TRBV7-8 and TRBJ1-5; 9 bases fit TRBD1. With 5 bases clipped from V and 1 base from J, the junction kept 3 bases outside the gene matches. This CDR3 is 15 amino acids long. The V gene's germline CDR1 is SGHVS and CDR2 FQNEAQ. The DNA of the CDR3 is TGTGCCAGCAGCCCGGACAGGGGAAGCAATCAGCCCCAGCATTTT. Translation gives CASSPDRGSNQPQHF.

The chain carries TRBV5-1 and TRBJ2-3; D unresolved. The germline V gene encodes CDR1 SGHRS and CDR2 YFSETQ. V was shortened by 0 bases and J by 0 bases, with 11 bases between the two germline ends. The CDR3 extends over 16 amino acids. CDR3 in amino acids: CASSLGLDSSTDTQYF. As DNA, the CDR3 is TGCGCCAGCAGCTTGGGACTCGATTCAAGCACAGATACGCAGTATTTT. The entire variable domain, with the rest obtained from reference TRBV5-1 and TRBJ2-3, is as follows: KAGVTQTPRYLIKTRGQQVTLSCSPISGHRSVSWYQQTPGQGLQFLFEYFSETQRNKGNFPGRFSGRQFSNSRSEMNVSTLELGDSALYLCASSLGLDSSTDTQYFGPGTRLTVL.

The chain carries TRBV7-3 and TRBJ2-1, with 7 bases that match TRBD2. Trimming removed 8 bases from V and 9 bases from J; junction bases left unmatched: 10. This CDR3 is 13 amino acids long. From germline, CDR1 is SGHTA and CDR2 FQGTGA. The CDR3 here is CASGGLGTIEQFF. CDR3 nucleotides: TGTGCCAGCGGCGGACTAGGAACAATTGAGCAGTTCTTC.

This sequence joins TRBV28 and TRBJ2-2; no firm D call. Germline CDR1 is MDHEN and CDR2 is SYDVKM. The length of the CDR3 is 12 residues. V gave up 9 bases and J gave up 7 bases, with 12 bases separating them. The CDR3 sequence is CARLRKSGELFF. Here the CDR3 DNA reads TGTGCCAGGCTTAGAAAAAGCGGGGAGCTGTTTTTT.

This chain connects TRBV9 to TRBJ2-2; 8 nucleotides align to TRBD1. The CDR3 length is 14 residues. The J segment lost 5 bases and the V segment lost 4 bases, leaving 4 bases of the junction unmatched. Germline V gene lookup returns CDR1 SGDLS and CDR2 YYNGEE. The CDR3 coding sequence is TGTGCCAGCAGCTCCCAGGGGGCAACCGGGGAGCTGTTTTTT. Its protein is CASSSQGATGELFF. The whole variable domain, remainder taken from reference TRBV9 and TRBJ2-2, is DSGVTQTPKHLITATGQRVTLRCSPRSGDLSVYWYQQSLDQGLQFLIQYYNGEERAKGNILERFSAQQFPDLHSELNLSSLELGDSALYFCASSSQGATGELFFGEGSRLTVL.

The chain combines TRBV30 with TRBJ1-5; TRBD1 matches at 7 bases. Trimming removed 4 bases from V and 0 bases from J; junction bases left unmatched: 6. Germline CDR1 is GTSNPN and CDR2 is SVGIG (reference sequence). This CDR3 spans 15 amino acids. The CDR3 sequence: CAWNRGVDSNQPQHF. The CDR3 DNA is TGTGCCTGGAACAGGGGCGTGGATAGCAATCAGCCCCAGCATTTT.

This chain links TRBV5-1 with TRBJ1-3; D perhaps matches TRBD1 (5 bases). Germline CDR1 is SGHRS and CDR2 is YFSETQ. V was clipped by 1 base and J by 0 bases, with 8 bases between them. The CDR3 has 15 residues. CDR3: CASSLMGRSGNTIYF. The CDR3 region has the DNA TGCGCCAGCAGCTTGATGGGGCGCTCTGGAAACACCATATATTTT. The variable domain in full, completed from reference TRBV5-1 and TRBJ1-3, reads KAGVTQTPRYLIKTRGQQVTLSCSPISGHRSVSWYQQTPGQGLQFLFEYFSETQRNKGNFPGRFSGRQFSNSRSEMNVSTLELGDSALYLCASSLMGRSGNTIYFGEGSWLTVV.

CDR3 amino acids: CASSELGQVEETQYF. CDR3 in DNA: TGTGCCAGCAGTGAATTGGGTCAGGTTGAAGAGACCCAGTACTTC. This rearrangement joins TRBV2 to TRBJ2-5; no firm D call. Trimming left V 2 bases short and J 3 bases short, with 13 bases between. CDR3 length: 15 amino acids. Germline V gene data show CDR1 as SNHLY and CDR2 as FYNNEI.

V and J are TRBV6-5 and TRBJ2-7; 7 nucleotides match TRBD1. The V segment lost 2 bases and the J segment 6 bases; nucleotides outside the gene matches: 7. Per germline, CDR1 MNHEY and CDR2 SVGAGI. CDR3 size: 14 residues. The CDR3 nucleotides read TGTGCCAGCAGTTACCTCGGGACAGATCGCGAGCAGTACTTC. Its protein is CASSYLGTDREQYF.

This clone has ten or more counts. CDR3 nucleotides: TGTGCCATCAGAGACTCACTAGGCACCTACGAGCAGTACTTC. This sequence encodes CAIRDSLGTYEQYF. The chain couples TRBV10-3 to TRBJ2-7, with D perhaps TRBD2 (5 bases). This CDR3 comprises 14 residues. V lost 6 bases to trimming and J lost 2 bases, with 14 bases between them. Germline CDR1 is ENHRY and CDR2 is SYGVKD.

This clone appeared a few times. The rearrangement uses TRBV6-6 and TRBJ2-7, with 11 bases lining up with TRBD2. V lost 8 bases to trimming and J lost 4 bases; unmatched junction nucleotides: 4. The germline CDR1 and CDR2 sequences are MNHNY and SVGAGI (reference sequence). The CDR3 extends over 13 amino acids. CDR3 region: CASLGTSGYEQYF. The DNA of the CDR3 is TGTGCCAGCCTCGGGACTAGCGGTTACGAGCAGTACTTC.

This clone has only one observation. This rearrangement joins TRBV5-1 to TRBJ2-2; D may be TRBD2 (5 bases). Germline CDR1 SGHRS, CDR2 YFSETQ. The CDR3 is 14 residues long. Trimming took off 1 base at V and 7 bases at J, with 11 bases between the two ends. The CDR3 DNA reads TGCGCCAGCAGCTTGCGGGAATCAAGCGGGGAGCTGTTTTTT. The encoded protein is CASSLRESSGELFF.

In this sample, this clone turned up a few times. This chain connects TRBV7-9 to TRBJ1-1; the match to TRBD1 covers 7 bases. The CDR3 is 14 amino acids. V lost 7 bases to trimming and J lost 0 bases; unmatched junction nucleotides: 5. Germline V gene lookup returns CDR1 SEHNR and CDR2 FQNEAQ (reference sequence). CDR3: CASILTGMNTEAFF. The CDR3 nucleotides are TGTGCCAGCATCCTGACAGGGATGAACACTGAAGCTTTCTTT.

The genes are TRBV28 and TRBJ2-7, with TRBD2 matching over 9 bases. Looked up from germline, CDR1 is MDHEN and CDR2 is SYDVKM. There are 13 residues in the CDR3. The V gene end was trimmed by 10 bases and the J gene end by 2 bases; junction bases not matched to a gene: 6. CDR3 DNA: TGTGCCATTAGCGGGAGTGTAGCCTACGAGCAGTACTTC. It specifies CAISGSVAYEQYF.

The genes are TRBV9 and TRBJ2-5, with D possibly being TRBD2 (5 bases). The CDR3 runs to 14 residues. Between the trimmed V and J ends, which lost 4 bases and 4 bases, there was a span of 14 bases. The V gene's germline CDR1 is SGDLS and CDR2 YYNGEE. The CDR3 DNA follows: TGTGCCAGCAGCAGACTCCACGGAGGAGAGACCCAGTACTTC. It specifies CASSRLHGGETQYF.

The rearrangement joins TRBV15 to TRBJ2-7; a possible D gene is TRBD1 (5 bases). Germline V gene lookup returns CDR1 LNHNV and CDR2 YYDKDF (reference sequence). The CDR3 has 14 residues. The V end was cut by 1 base, the J end by 2 bases, with 9 bases between. CDR3 DNA sequence: TGTGCCACCAGCAGAGGGGGCGCACCCTACGAGCAGTACTTC. Protein: CATSRGGAPYEQYF.

J is TRBJ1-1 and V is TRBV27; 9 nucleotides align to TRBD1. V gave up 4 bases and J gave up 8 bases; unmatched junction bases: 8. The CDR3 runs 14 residues. Germline loops: CDR1 MNHEY, CDR2 SMNVEV (reference sequence). The CDR3 loop reads CASSSRDRVAEAFF. In DNA form, the CDR3 reads TGTGCCAGCAGTTCCCGGGACAGGGTCGCCGAAGCTTTCTTT.

This clone has just a few counts. The J gene is TRBJ1-5, the V gene TRBV30; D is unclear. The CDR3 is made up of 14 amino acids. Trimming left V 3 bases short and J 0 bases short, with 9 bases between. Germline assignment: CDR1 GTSNPN and CDR2 SVGIG (reference sequence). The CDR3 protein is CAWSGQRSNQPQHF. CDR3 sequence (DNA): TGTGCCTGGAGCGGTCAACGTAGCAATCAGCCCCAGCATTTT.

A single count supports this clone. This chain connects TRBV11-3 to TRBJ1-1; D might be TRBD1 (5 bases). Germline CDR1 SGHNT, CDR2 YENEEA. The CDR3 contains 14 residues. V was pared by 5 bases and J by 4 bases, with 14 bases between. The CDR3 sequence is CASSLQTVGTEAFF. The CDR3 DNA follows: TGTGCCAGCAGCCTCCAGACAGTGGGCACTGAAGCTTTCTTT.

The CDR3 spells CASTSPGQPSSYEQYF. The CDR3 DNA is TGTGCCAGCACCTCTCCTGGACAGCCGAGCTCCTACGAGCAGTACTTC. The rearrangement links TRBV28 to TRBJ2-7, with D perhaps TRBD1 (6 bases). V shed 7 bases and J shed 0 bases, with 19 bases lying between them. Germline loops: CDR1 MDHEN, CDR2 SYDVKM. The CDR3 loop spans 16 amino acids.

Only one count was recorded for this clone. The gene calls are TRBV21-1 and TRBJ2-7; whether TRBD2, the table's D call, matches the DNA was not checked. TRBV21-1 is listed as a pseudogene. The CDR3 is made up of 17 amino acids. CDR3 in amino acids: CASSNKGAGAGSYEQYF. The CDR3 coding sequence is TGTGCCAGCAGCAACAAAGGGGCCGGAGCGGGTTCCTACGAGCAGTACTTC.